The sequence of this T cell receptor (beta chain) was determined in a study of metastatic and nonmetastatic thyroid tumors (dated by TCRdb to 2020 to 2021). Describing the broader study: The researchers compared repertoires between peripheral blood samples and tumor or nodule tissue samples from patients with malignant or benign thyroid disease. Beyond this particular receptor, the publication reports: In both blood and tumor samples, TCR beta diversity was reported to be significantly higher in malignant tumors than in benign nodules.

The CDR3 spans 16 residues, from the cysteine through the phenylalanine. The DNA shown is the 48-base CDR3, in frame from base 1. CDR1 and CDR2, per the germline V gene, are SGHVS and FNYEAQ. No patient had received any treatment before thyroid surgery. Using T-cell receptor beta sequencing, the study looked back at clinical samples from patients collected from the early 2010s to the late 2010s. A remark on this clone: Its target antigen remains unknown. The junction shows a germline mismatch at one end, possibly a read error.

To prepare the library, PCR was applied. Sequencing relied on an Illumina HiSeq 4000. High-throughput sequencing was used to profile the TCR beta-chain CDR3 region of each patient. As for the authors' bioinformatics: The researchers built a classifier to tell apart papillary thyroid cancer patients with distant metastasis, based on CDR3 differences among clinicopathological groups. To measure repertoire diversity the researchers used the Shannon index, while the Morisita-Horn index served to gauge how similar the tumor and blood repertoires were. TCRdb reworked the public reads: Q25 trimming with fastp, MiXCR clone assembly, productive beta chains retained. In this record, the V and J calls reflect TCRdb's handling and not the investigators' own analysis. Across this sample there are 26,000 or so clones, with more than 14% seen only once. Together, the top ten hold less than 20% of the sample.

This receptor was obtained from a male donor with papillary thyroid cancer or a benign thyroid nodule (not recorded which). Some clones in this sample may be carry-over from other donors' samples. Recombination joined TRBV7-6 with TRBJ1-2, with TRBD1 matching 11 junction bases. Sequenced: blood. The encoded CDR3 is CASSTQGQGAGYGYNF. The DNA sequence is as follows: TGTGCCAGCAGCACCCAAGGACAGGGGGCAGGGTATGGCTACAACTTC.